This T cell receptor (beta chain) stems from a study of blood T cell repertoires in COVID-19. Overall study context: The samples span acute and convalescent COVID-19 from the United States, Italy and Spain. The cDNA or gDNA used as material had been derived from T cells, B-cell-depleted T cells, or PBMCs.

Per the original methods: The authors estimated nucleated cell counts from reference gene primer amplification. The assay was immunoSEQ multiplex PCR, and TCRdb's table has in-frame clones only and misses some. The V and J calls and clone size come from that table; D and trimming were worked out from the DNA. The sample records just over 75,000 clones, around 80% being singletons. Trimming took off 7 bases at V and 0 bases at J, with 18 bases between the two ends. This CDR3 is 16 amino acids long. Looked up from germline, CDR1 is ENHRY and CDR2 is SYGVKD. This TCR was sampled from a man between 60 and 75 years old with active or convalescent COVID-19. V gene TRBV10-3 combines with J gene TRBJ1-2; no definite D call. The sequenced material came from peripheral blood. DNA of the CDR3: TGTGCCATCACCCCAGGCGCTGCCTCAACTAACTATGGCTACACCTTC. Its translation is CAITPGAASTNYGYTF.